The 16 T cell receptor beta chains below all came from one sample that was sequenced in a study of T cell responses to AZD1222 COVID-19 vaccine (dated by TCRdb to the early 2020s). The sample's time point label, in plain terms: baseline before first vaccination. The library was produced with the immunoSEQ multiplex PCR assay. Here the immuneACCESS table is served through TCRdb, limited to in-frame sequences with V and J called. Missing clones are a known gap in these copies; in checked studies unresolved V genes cover under half, and the rest lacks a known reason. The sample contains about 84,000 clones, roughly 85% of them found a single time. 1.5% of the sample lies in the top ten. The sample here was peripheral blood, taken on day 0 of AZD1222 vaccination. The source of these receptors is an adult in good health.

V usage is TRBV6-1 and J usage is TRBJ2-1; 8 positions agree with TRBD2. The germline CDR1 and CDR2 sequences are MNHNS and SASEGT. The CDR3 covers 16 residues. Unmatched junction bases numbered 6, after V lost 2 bases and J lost 3 bases. The CDR3 DNA is TGTGCCAGCAGTGAATCCCCGGGAGGGGTCTACAATGAGCAGTTCTTC. Translating gives CASSESPGGVYNEQFF.

This clone was observed a handful of times. The genes are TRBV5-8 and TRBJ2-3; tentative D call: TRBD2 (5 bases). This CDR3 spans 15 amino acids. CDR1 and CDR2 from the germline V gene are SGHTS and YDEGEE. Trimming pared 0 bases from V and 2 bases from J, leaving 10 bases between. The CDR3 sequence: CASSLGSVFTDTQYF. The CDR3 nucleotides read TGTGCCAGCAGCTTGGGTAGCGTTTTCACAGATACGCAGTATTTT.

V and J are TRBV2 and TRBJ1-1; 8 nucleotides line up with TRBD1. V was pared by 6 bases and J by 3 bases, with 6 bases of the junction left unmatched. CDR1 is SNHLY and CDR2 is FYNNEI in the germline V gene. The CDR3 is 14 residues long. CDR3 sequence: CASRGQAAYTEAFF. The CDR3 DNA reads as TGTGCCAGCAGGGGACAGGCAGCATACACTGAAGCTTTCTTT. Based on the CDR3 plus reference TRBV2 and TRBJ1-1, the full variable domain is EPEVTQTPSHQVTQMGQEVILRCVPISNHLYFYWYRQILGQKVEFLVSFYNNEISEKSEIFDDQFSVERPDGSNFTLKIRSTKLEDSAMYFCASRGQAAYTEAFFGQGTRLTVV.

This clone was seen a few times. The genes are TRBV10-3 and TRBJ1-5; D remains unclear. CDR1 and CDR2 from the germline V gene are ENHRY and SYGVKD. Trimming took off 0 bases at V and 7 bases at J, with 10 bases between the two ends. This CDR3 region has 14 residues. In nucleotides, the CDR3 is TGTGCCATCAGTGAGTCGACCTTCAACCAGCCCCAGCATTTT. Protein: CAISESTFNQPQHF.

The chain links TRBV5-1 to TRBJ2-1; TRBD1 matches 9 bases. CDR3 length: 15 residues. Germline trimming cut 0 bases from V and 8 bases from J; bases unmatched to any gene: 6. Germline V gene data show CDR1 as SGHRS and CDR2 as YFSETQ. The CDR3 DNA follows: TGCGCCAGCAGCTTGGGGGGGACAGGGTCCCATGAGCAGTTCTTC. Translating gives CASSLGGTGSHEQFF. The whole variable domain, remainder taken from reference TRBV5-1 and TRBJ2-1, is KAGVTQTPRYLIKTRGQQVTLSCSPISGHRSVSWYQQTPGQGLQFLFEYFSETQRNKGNFPGRFSGRQFSNSRSEMNVSTLELGDSALYLCASSLGGTGSHEQFFGPGTRLTVL.

The chain links TRBV11-3 to TRBJ1-5; 7 bases line up with TRBD1. The CDR3 covers 16 residues. CDR1 is SGHNT, CDR2 YENEEA, per germline. The J segment lost 7 bases and the V segment lost 4 bases, leaving 13 bases of the junction unmatched. CDR3 in amino acids: CASSYPWGQSKQPQHF. Written as DNA, the CDR3 is TGTGCCAGCAGCTACCCCTGGGGACAGTCAAAGCAGCCCCAGCATTTT.

The table lists this clone with a few counts. The chain links TRBV3-1 (or the pseudogene TRBV3-2) to TRBJ2-3; 7 nucleotides line up with TRBD2. This CDR3 has 14 residues. Germline assignment: CDR1 LGHDT and CDR2 YNNKEL (reference sequence). V lost 8 bases, J lost 2 bases, and 7 bases stayed unmatched. CDR3 sequence reads: CASRTSRDTDTQYF. CDR3 in DNA: TGTGCCAGCCGGACTAGTCGGGACACAGATACGCAGTATTTT.

The chain employs TRBV5-6 and TRBJ1-4; D gene uncertain. V lost 4 bases, J lost 4 bases, and 11 bases lay in between. This CDR3 is built from 14 residues. Germline loops: CDR1 SGHDT, CDR2 YYEEEE. CDR3 protein: CASSPPGNNEKLFF. As DNA, the CDR3 is TGTGCCAGCAGCCCCCCCGGGAATAATGAAAAACTGTTTTTT.

This chain connects TRBV5-1 to TRBJ1-4; D unclear. V was pared by 4 bases and J by 6 bases, with 10 bases between. Looked up from germline, CDR1 is SGHRS and CDR2 is YFSETQ. The CDR3 has 13 amino acids. CDR3 in amino acids: CASSLRPYEKLFF. CDR3 DNA: TGCGCCAGCAGCCTCAGACCTTATGAAAAACTGTTTTTT.

The chain combines TRBV14 with TRBJ1-1; no clear D gene. V was shortened by 0 bases and J by 0 bases, with 8 bases between the two germline ends. CDR3 length: 15 amino acids. Germline V CDR1 and CDR2: SGHDN, FVKESK. In DNA, the CDR3 is TGTGCCAGCAGCCAAGATCCAGGAATGAACACTGAAGCTTTCTTT. Translation: CASSQDPGMNTEAFF.

This clone was seen just once. V gene TRBV20-1 combines with J gene TRBJ2-3, with D unresolved. The germline V gene encodes CDR1 DFQATT and CDR2 SNEGSKA (reference sequence). Trimming pared 3 bases from V and 1 base from J, leaving 8 bases between. The CDR3 is made up of 13 amino acids. The CDR3 coding sequence is TGCAGTGCTAGTACCCAGGGCACAGATACGCAGTATTTT. Its translation is CSASTQGTDTQYF.

The chain has TRBV7-8 and TRBJ2-7; 8 bases agree with TRBD2. From germline, CDR1 is SGHVS and CDR2 FQNEAQ. There are 14 residues in the CDR3. Germline trimming cut 6 bases from V and 4 bases from J; bases unmatched to any gene: 8. The CDR3 sequence: CASSFSGTQYEQYF. In DNA form, the CDR3 reads TGTGCCAGCAGTTTTAGCGGGACTCAATACGAGCAGTACTTC. The whole variable domain, filled in from reference TRBV7-8 and TRBJ2-7, reads GAGVSQSPRYKVAKRGQDVALRCDPISGHVSLFWYQQALGQGPEFLTYFQNEAQLDKSGLPSDRFFAERPEGSVSTLKIQRTQQEDSAVYLCASSFSGTQYEQYFGPGTRLTVT.

This chain connects TRBV19 to TRBJ2-5; 7 bases map to TRBD2. The CDR3 spans 13 residues. Germline V gene data show CDR1 as LNHDA and CDR2 as SQIVND (reference sequence). Losses at the gene ends were 3 bases for V and 3 bases for J; bases not matched to a gene: 1. CDR3 region: CASSIRGEETQYF. The CDR3, as DNA: TGTGCCAGTAGTATCCGGGGGGAAGAGACCCAGTACTTC. The variable domain in full, with the rest retrieved from reference TRBV19 and TRBJ2-5, is DGGITQSPKYLFRKEGQNVTLSCEQNLNHDAMYWYRQDPGQGLRLIYYSQIVNDFQKGDIAEGYSVSREKKESFPLTVTSAQKNPTAFYLCASSIRGEETQYFGPGTRLLVL.

The V gene is TRBV29-1, the J gene TRBJ1-1; no reliable D call. The germline V gene encodes CDR1 SQVTM and CDR2 ANQGSEA. There are 15 residues in the CDR3. The germline V and J ends were trimmed by 2 bases and 2 bases, with 15 bases remaining between them. CDR3 bases: TGCAGCGTTGAAAACGGCAGGACGGGTAACACTGAAGCTTTCTTT. Protein: CSVENGRTGNTEAFF.

The chain carries TRBV3-1 (or the pseudogene TRBV3-2) and TRBJ1-1; D not certain. V was shortened by 4 bases and J by 1 base, with 10 bases between the two germline ends. Germline V gene sequence: CDR1 LGHDT, CDR2 YNNKEL (reference sequence). The CDR3 sequence is 14 residues long. Written as DNA, the CDR3 is TGTGCCAGCAGCCGATCAGGTTCGAACACTGAAGCTTTCTTT. It translates to CASSRSGSNTEAFF.

The chain employs TRBV5-5 and TRBJ1-4, with TRBD1 matching over 7 bases. Germline-derived CDR1 and CDR2 are SGHKS and YYEKEE (reference sequence). This CDR3 region has 17 residues. J was trimmed by 0 bases and V by 7 bases; bases with no gene match: 12. CDR3 DNA: TGTGCCAGCGCTGGGGAACAGGGGCTTGCAACTAATGAAAAACTGTTTTTT. It encodes CASAGEQGLATNEKLFF. Together with reference TRBV5-5 and TRBJ1-4, the CDR3 gives the full variable domain: DAGVTQSPTHLIKTRGQQVTLRCSPISGHKSVSWYQQVLGQGPQFIFQYYEKEERGRGNFPDRFSARQFPNYSSELNVNALLLGDSALYLCASAGEQGLATNEKLFFGSGTQLSVL.